This T cell receptor (beta chain) is from a study of T-cell reconstitution after alpha-beta-depleted transplantation in children. CDR1 is GTSNPN, CDR2 SVGIG, per germline (reference sequence). The CDR3 sequence is 15 residues long. Between the trimmed V and J ends, which lost 1 base and 1 base, there was a span of 12 bases. Only a few counts were recorded for this clonotype. Unique molecular identifiers were incorporated during preparation of the TCRbeta library. TCRdb reprocessed the PCR reads via MiXCR and lists one record per CDR3 protein. Of some 490,000 distinct CDR3 sequences listed, roughly an eighth are singletons.

This specimen was PBMCs from the stem cell graft donor, taken from the stem cell graft. V usage is TRBV30 and J usage is TRBJ2-3, with D possibly matching TRBD1 (6 bases). The clonotype comes from a human donor who donated a stem cell graft to a child with combined immunodeficiency. This CDR3 is CAWSDTGFGTDTQYF. The CDR3 bases are TGTGCCTGGAGTGACACAGGGTTTGGCACAGATACGCAGTATTTT.